This T cell receptor beta chain was recorded in a study of tumor-infiltrating lymphocytes in primary liver carcinoma. In the study overall: Surgical resection treated primary liver carcinoma in the patients. The study, taken as a whole, reports: Tumors and blood were compared for top-250-clone fraction, and tumors had the significantly higher value (p = 0.039). Overlap in tumor-adjacent and tumor-blood pairs fell below that of tumor region pairs. CD8+ and CD4+ repertoires went uncompared, the samples being bulk unsorted.

Both blood RNA, taken from unsorted whole blood, and germline DNA were extracted. Turning to this clonotype: Its antigen is currently unknown.

The input was 500 ng total RNA; TCR beta cDNA was made from it with a constant-region primer. Three nested multiplex PCR rounds, a slightly modified ARM-PCR method, built the TCR beta libraries. TRBV1-TRBV30 forward primers and a C-beta reverse primer were used in the first two PCR rounds, which each ran for ten to eleven cycles. TCRdb processed the multiplex PCR reads anew with MiXCR; each CDR3 protein has one entry. The sample lists 300,000 to 400,000 distinct CDR3 sequences, 60% to 80% seen once, with about 8.4% in the top ten. CDR1 is SGHKS, CDR2 YYEKEE, per germline (reference sequence). Trimming pared 4 bases from V and 5 bases from J, leaving 22 bases between. The CDR3 extends over 16 amino acids.

The receptor's source is a man aged 40-55 years with primary liver carcinoma and hepatitis B virus infection. The chain links TRBV5-5 to TRBJ2-7; D uncertain. Input material: peripheral blood. The CDR3 nucleotides read TGTGCCAGCAGCGGGAAGTACTGGGAAAAACTCGACGAGCAGTACTTC. As protein: CASSGKYWEKLDEQYF. Full variable domain (missing parts from reference TRBV5-5 and TRBJ2-7): DAGVTQSPTHLIKTRGQQVTLRCSPISGHKSVSWYQQVLGQGPQFIFQYYEKEERGRGNFPDRFSARQFPNYSSELNVNALLLGDSALYLCASSGKYWEKLDEQYFGPGTRLTVT.